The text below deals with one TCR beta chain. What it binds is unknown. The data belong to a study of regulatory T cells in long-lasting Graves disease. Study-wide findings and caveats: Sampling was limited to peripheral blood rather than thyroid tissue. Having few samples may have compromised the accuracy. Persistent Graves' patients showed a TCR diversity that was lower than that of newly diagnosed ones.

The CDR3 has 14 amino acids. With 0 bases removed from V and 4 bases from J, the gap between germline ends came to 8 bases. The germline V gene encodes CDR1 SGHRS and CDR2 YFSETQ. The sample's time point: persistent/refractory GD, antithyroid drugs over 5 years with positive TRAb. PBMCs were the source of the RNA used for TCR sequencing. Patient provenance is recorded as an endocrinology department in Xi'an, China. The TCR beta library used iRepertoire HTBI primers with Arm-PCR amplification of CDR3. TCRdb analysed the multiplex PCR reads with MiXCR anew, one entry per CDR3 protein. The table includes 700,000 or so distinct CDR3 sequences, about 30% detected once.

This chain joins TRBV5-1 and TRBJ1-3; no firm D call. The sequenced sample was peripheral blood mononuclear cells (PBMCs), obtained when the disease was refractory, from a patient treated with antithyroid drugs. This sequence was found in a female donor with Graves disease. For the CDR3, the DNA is TGCGCCAGCAGCTTGGAGGGCAGAGGAAACACCATATATTTT. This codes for CASSLEGRGNTIYF.